This is a list of T cell receptor beta chains from one sample in a study of tumor and adjacent non-tumor tissue in lung cancer. Via MiXCR, TCRdb re-called the multiplex PCR reads, giving one row per CDR3 protein. The repertoire holds more than 70,000 distinct CDR3 sequences, with around 65% as singletons. What was sequenced was lung tumor tissue. The receptors were sampled from a man between 65 and 85 years old with non-small cell lung cancer. Both conserved end residues are part of each CDR3. The order of the fields is clone size, V gene, CDR3 protein. Only some rows state a clone size, as once, few, many or a class for expanded clones.

abundance: -
v_gene: TRBV28
CDR3aa: CTSRPNLRSGANVLTF

abundance: few
v_gene: TRBV7-3
CDR3aa: CASSITGDSPLHF

abundance: -
v_gene: TRBV7-8
CDR3aa: CVSSLGSALLMNTEAFF

abundance: many
v_gene: TRBV29-1
CDR3aa: CSVGTGAAYEQYF

abundance: -
v_gene: TRBV28
CDR3aa: CASSFHRRNSLLHF

abundance: many
v_gene: TRBV7-9
CDR3aa: CASYPLGWQETQYF

abundance: few
v_gene: TRBV5-1
CDR3aa: CASSLRIGELFF

abundance: -
v_gene: TRBV4-1
CDR3aa: CASSGLHGTRVKNIQYF

abundance: -
v_gene: TRBV20-1
CDR3aa: CSASLGRGPNSPLHF

abundance: -
v_gene: TRBV29-1
CDR3aa: CSVGGFGTGDYNEQFF

abundance: many
v_gene: TRBV13
CDR3aa: CASSNKGTEQYF

abundance: many
v_gene: TRBV6-1
CDR3aa: CASTGGTLAGEQYF

abundance: many
v_gene: TRBV5-6
CDR3aa: CASSSKDQYSNQPQHF

abundance: many
v_gene: TRBV28
CDR3aa: CASRKGSTDTQYF

abundance: -
v_gene: TRBV4-1
CDR3aa: CTSSQERRGLSTGGYTF

abundance: many
v_gene: TRBV29-1
CDR3aa: CSVGLTGNTEAFF

abundance: many
v_gene: TRBV12-3/TRBV12-4
CDR3aa: CASRLQGASGNTIYF

abundance: -
v_gene: TRBV5-6
CDR3aa: CASSPDRNNQLQHF

abundance: -
v_gene: TRBV7-9
CDR3aa: CESSPVGPWAPLHF

abundance: many
v_gene: TRBV28
CDR3aa: CASSTGQINYEQYF

abundance: few
v_gene: TRBV9
CDR3aa: CASSRGTEQFF

abundance: -
v_gene: TRBV4-1
CDR3aa: CASSQDSGNQPQHF

abundance: -
v_gene: TRBV11-1
CDR3aa: CSSSLHEDLFF

abundance: -
v_gene: TRBV6-5
CDR3aa: CASSYAGVGGYTF

abundance: many
v_gene: TRBV20-1
CDR3aa: CSALYRGRFETQYF

abundance: once
v_gene: TRBV5-5
CDR3aa: CASSWGQGTNQPQHF

abundance: -
v_gene: TRBV11-2
CDR3aa: CASSLNRGNSGNTIYF

abundance: many
v_gene: TRBV28
CDR3aa: CASSTIRGREETQYF

abundance: -
v_gene: TRBV6-6
CDR3aa: CASSKQELNSEAFF

abundance: many
v_gene: TRBV29-1
CDR3aa: CSVSTGNTEAFF

abundance: -
v_gene: TRBV6-5
CDR3aa: CASSRDRNYPQHF

abundance: many
v_gene: TRBV24-1
CDR3aa: CATRGEASTDTQYF

abundance: -
v_gene: TRBV10-3
CDR3aa: CATSYNRGETQYF

abundance: -
v_gene: TRBV14
CDR3aa: CASSPIGFARGAHTEAFF

abundance: once
v_gene: TRBV5-1
CDR3aa: CASSLLGGLAESTDTQYF

abundance: -
v_gene: TRBV4-1
CDR3aa: CASSHRDTTMDTQYF

abundance: -
v_gene: TRBV11-1
CDR3aa: CASSFLTSGAYNEELF

abundance: -
v_gene: TRBV5-5
CDR3aa: CASSSRQGTLNTEAFF

abundance: many
v_gene: TRBV11-2
CDR3aa: CASSTGLGSYEQYF

abundance: many
v_gene: TRBV10-3
CDR3aa: CATWGGVAKNIQYF

abundance: -
v_gene: TRBV4-1
CDR3aa: CASSYGQASYGYTF

abundance: -
v_gene: TRBV11-2
CDR3aa: CASSLDRHRTGDQYF

abundance: many
v_gene: TRBV29-1
CDR3aa: CSAAEGTNEQFF

abundance: -
v_gene: TRBV28
CDR3aa: CASSLLGEQYF

abundance: once
v_gene: TRBV6-5
CDR3aa: CASKNQIQNTEAFF

abundance: -
v_gene: TRBV5-5
CDR3aa: CASRLSRGGGQQFF

abundance: -
v_gene: TRBV7-8
CDR3aa: CAISLTDGSGETQCF

abundance: -
v_gene: TRBV5-5
CDR3aa: CGSSLNSGNTIYF

abundance: medium-sized
v_gene: TRBV11-2
CDR3aa: CASRHRGNDEAFF

abundance: few
v_gene: TRBV14
CDR3aa: CASSQTIGVRSPLHF

abundance: many
v_gene: TRBV12-3/TRBV12-4
CDR3aa: CASSRTSGVNTGELFF

abundance: many
v_gene: TRBV2
CDR3aa: CASSEPPGHTQYF

abundance: -
v_gene: TRBV5-6
CDR3aa: CASSLPLTASHEQYF

abundance: -
v_gene: TRBV11-2
CDR3aa: CASSLVGTTSTDTQYF

abundance: once
v_gene: TRBV4-1
CDR3aa: CASGQDPGQCDYEQYF

abundance: -
v_gene: TRBV11-1
CDR3aa: CASSHRLSRTDTQYF

abundance: once
v_gene: TRBV11-1
CDR3aa: CASSFRDDTYEQYF

abundance: few
v_gene: TRBV6-5
CDR3aa: CASSYPFYRGNTIYF

abundance: -
v_gene: TRBV11-1
CDR3aa: CASSSGQSRTDTQYF

abundance: many
v_gene: TRBV30
CDR3aa: CAWSKGSRYEQYF